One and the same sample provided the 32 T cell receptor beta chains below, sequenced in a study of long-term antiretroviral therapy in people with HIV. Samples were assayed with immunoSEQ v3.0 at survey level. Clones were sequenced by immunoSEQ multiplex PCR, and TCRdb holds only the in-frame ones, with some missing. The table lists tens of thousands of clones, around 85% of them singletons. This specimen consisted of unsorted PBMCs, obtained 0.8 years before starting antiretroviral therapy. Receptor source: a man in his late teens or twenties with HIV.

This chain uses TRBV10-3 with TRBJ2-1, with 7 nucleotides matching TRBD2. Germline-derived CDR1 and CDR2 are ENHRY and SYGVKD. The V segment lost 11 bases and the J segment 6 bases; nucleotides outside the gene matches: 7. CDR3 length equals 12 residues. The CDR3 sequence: CALRGGSNEQFF. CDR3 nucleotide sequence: TGTGCCCTCCGCGGGGGTTCCAATGAGCAGTTCTTC.

Here the CDR3 reads CASSLRYRGREVNTEAFF. For the CDR3, the DNA is TGCGCCAGCAGCTTGAGGTACAGGGGGCGAGAGGTGAACACTGAAGCTTTCTTT. The rearrangement links TRBV5-1 to TRBJ1-1, with TRBD1 matching 9 bases. The CDR3 has 18 residues. CDR1 is SGHRS and CDR2 is YFSETQ in the germline V gene. Trimming removed 1 base from V and 0 bases from J; junction bases left unmatched: 10.

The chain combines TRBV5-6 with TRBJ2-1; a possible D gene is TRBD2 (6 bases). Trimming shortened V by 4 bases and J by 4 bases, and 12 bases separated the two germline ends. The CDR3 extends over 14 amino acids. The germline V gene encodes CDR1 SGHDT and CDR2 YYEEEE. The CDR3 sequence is CASSLGLPYNEQFF. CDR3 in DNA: TGTGCCAGCAGCCTGGGACTTCCGTACAATGAGCAGTTCTTC.

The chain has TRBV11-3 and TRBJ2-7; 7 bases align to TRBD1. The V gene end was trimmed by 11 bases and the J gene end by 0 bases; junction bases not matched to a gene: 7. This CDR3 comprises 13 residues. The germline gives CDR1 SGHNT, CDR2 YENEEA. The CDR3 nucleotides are TGTGCCGAGGGACAGCCCGTCTCCTACGAGCAGTACTTC. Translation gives CAEGQPVSYEQYF. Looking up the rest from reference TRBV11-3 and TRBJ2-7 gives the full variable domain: EAGVVQSPRYKIIEKKQPVAFWCNPISGHNTLYWYLQNLGQGPELLIRYENEEAVDDSQLPKDRFSAERLKGVDSTLKIQPAELGDSAVYLCAEGQPVSYEQYFGPGTRLTVT.

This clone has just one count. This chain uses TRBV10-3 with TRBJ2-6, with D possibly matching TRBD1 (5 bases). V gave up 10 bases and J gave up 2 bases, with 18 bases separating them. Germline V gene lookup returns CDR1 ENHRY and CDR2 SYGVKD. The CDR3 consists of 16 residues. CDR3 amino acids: CATDTGRVAGANVLTF. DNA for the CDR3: TGTGCCACCGACACTGGCAGGGTCGCTGGGGCCAACGTCCTGACTTTC.

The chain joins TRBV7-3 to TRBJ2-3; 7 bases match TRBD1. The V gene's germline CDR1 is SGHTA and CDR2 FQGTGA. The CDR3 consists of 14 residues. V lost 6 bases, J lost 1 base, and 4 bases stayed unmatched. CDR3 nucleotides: TGTGCCAGCAGTAGGGGGCCTCGCACAGATACGCAGTATTTT. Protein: CASSRGPRTDTQYF.

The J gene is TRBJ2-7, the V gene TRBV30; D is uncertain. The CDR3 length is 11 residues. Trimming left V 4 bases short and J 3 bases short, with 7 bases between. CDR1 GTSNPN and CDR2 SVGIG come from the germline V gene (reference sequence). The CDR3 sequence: CAWTVSYEQYF. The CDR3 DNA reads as TGTGCCTGGACGGTCAGCTACGAGCAGTACTTC. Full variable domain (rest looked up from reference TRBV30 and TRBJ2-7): SQTIHQWPATLVQPVGSPLSLECTVEGTSNPNLYWYRQAAGRGLQLLFYSVGIGQISSEVPQNLSASRPQDRQFILSSKKLLLSDSGFYLCAWTVSYEQYFGPGTRLTVT.

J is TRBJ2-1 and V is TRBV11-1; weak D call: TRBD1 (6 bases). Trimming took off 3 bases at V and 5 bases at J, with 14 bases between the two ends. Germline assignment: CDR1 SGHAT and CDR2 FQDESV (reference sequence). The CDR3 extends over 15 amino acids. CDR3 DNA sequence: TGTGCCAGCAGCTTCTTACAGGGTATCGACAATGAGCAGTTCTTC. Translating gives CASSFLQGIDNEQFF.

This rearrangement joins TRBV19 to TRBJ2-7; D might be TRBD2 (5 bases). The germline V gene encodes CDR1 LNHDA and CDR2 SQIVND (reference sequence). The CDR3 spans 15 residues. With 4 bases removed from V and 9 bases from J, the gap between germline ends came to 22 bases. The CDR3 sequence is CASSTSDLFNIAQYF. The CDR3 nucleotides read TGTGCCAGTAGTACCTCGGACTTGTTCAATATAGCGCAGTACTTC. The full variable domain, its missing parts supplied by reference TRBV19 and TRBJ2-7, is DGGITQSPKYLFRKEGQNVTLSCEQNLNHDAMYWYRQDPGQGLRLIYYSQIVNDFQKGDIAEGYSVSREKKESFPLTVTSAQKNPTAFYLCASSTSDLFNIAQYFGPGTRLTVT.

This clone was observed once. CDR3: CASSPYSVKAAKNIQYF. CDR3 DNA: TGTGCCAGTAGCCCCTATTCAGTTAAAGCGGCCAAAAACATTCAGTACTTC. The chain combines TRBV19 with TRBJ2-4; D gene unclear. The germline CDR1 and CDR2 sequences are LNHDA and SQIVND (reference sequence). The CDR3 covers 17 residues. Trimming shortened V by 6 bases and J by 1 base, and 19 bases separated the two germline ends.

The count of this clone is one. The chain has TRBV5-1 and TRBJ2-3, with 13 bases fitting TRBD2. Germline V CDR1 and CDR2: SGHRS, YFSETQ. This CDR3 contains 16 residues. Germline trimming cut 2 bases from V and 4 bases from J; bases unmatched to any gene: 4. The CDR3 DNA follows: TGCGCCAGCAGCTTCGGACTAGCGGGGGTTGCAGATACGCAGTATTTT. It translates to CASSFGLAGVADTQYF.

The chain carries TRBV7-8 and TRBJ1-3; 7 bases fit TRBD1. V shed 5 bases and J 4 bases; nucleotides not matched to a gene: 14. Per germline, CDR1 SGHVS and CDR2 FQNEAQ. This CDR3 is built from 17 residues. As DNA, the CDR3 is TGTGCCAGCAGCCCTTCGGGACAGAATTATATGGGAAACACCATATATTTT. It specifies CASSPSGQNYMGNTIYF.

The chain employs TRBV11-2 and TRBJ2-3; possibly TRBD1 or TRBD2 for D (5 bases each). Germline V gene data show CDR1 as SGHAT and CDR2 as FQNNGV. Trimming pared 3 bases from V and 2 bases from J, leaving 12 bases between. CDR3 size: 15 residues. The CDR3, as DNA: TGTGCCAGCAGCTTGGCAGGGACGGACACAGATACGCAGTATTTT. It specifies CASSLAGTDTDTQYF.

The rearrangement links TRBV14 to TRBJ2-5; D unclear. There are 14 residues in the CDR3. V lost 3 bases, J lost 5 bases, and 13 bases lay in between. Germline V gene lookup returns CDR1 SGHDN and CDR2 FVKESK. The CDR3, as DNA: TGTGCCAGCAGCCATAGTTTCTTCGGGGAGACCCAGTACTTC. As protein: CASSHSFFGETQYF.

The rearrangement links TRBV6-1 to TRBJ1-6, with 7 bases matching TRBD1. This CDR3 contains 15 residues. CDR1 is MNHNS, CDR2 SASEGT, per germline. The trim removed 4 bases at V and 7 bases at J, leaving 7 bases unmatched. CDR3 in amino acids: CASSVFRGFNSPLHF. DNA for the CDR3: TGTGCCAGCAGTGTCTTCAGGGGGTTCAATTCACCCCTCCACTTT.

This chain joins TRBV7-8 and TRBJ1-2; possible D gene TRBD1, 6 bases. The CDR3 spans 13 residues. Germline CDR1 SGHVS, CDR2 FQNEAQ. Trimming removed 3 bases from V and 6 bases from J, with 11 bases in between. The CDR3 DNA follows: TGTGCCAGCAGCTTGGACAGTGTGAATGGCTACACCTTC. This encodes CASSLDSVNGYTF.

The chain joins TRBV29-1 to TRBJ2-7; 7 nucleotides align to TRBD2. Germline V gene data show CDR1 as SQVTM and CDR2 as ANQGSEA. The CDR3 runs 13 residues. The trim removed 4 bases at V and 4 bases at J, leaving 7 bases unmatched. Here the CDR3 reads CSVVTGGGYEQYF. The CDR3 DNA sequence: TGCAGCGTTGTCACGGGGGGAGGTTACGAGCAGTACTTC.

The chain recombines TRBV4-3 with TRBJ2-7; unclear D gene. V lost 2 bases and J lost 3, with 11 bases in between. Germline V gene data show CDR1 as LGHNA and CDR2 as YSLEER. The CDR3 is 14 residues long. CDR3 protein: CASSQSLGYYEQYF. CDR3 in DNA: TGCGCCAGCAGCCAATCCCTCGGGTACTACGAGCAGTACTTC.

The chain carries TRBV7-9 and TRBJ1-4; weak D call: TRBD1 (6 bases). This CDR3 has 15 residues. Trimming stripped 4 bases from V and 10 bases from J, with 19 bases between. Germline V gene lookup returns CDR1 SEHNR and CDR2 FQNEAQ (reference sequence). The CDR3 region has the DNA TGTGCCAGCAGCTGGGGGGGCGGGGGCAGTGGAAAACTGTTTTTT. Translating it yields CASSWGGGGSGKLFF.

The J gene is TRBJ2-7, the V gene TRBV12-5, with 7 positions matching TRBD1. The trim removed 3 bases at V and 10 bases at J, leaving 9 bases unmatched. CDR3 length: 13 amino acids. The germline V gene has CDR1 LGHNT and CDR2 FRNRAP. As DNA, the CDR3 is TGTGCTAGTGGTTTTACGACAGGGAGTGCCCAGTACTTC. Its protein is CASGFTTGSAQYF.

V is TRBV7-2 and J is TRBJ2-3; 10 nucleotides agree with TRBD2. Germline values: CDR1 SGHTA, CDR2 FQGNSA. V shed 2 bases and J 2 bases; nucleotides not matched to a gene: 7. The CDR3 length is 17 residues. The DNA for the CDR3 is TGTGCCAGCAGCTTACGTGTGGGACTAGCGCCCACAGATACGCAGTATTTT. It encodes CASSLRVGLAPTDTQYF.

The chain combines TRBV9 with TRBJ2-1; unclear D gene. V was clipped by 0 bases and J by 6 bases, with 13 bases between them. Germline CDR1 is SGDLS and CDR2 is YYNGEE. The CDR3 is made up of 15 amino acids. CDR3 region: CASSVEEPGPNEQFF. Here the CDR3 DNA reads TGTGCCAGCAGCGTAGAGGAACCCGGGCCCAATGAGCAGTTCTTC.

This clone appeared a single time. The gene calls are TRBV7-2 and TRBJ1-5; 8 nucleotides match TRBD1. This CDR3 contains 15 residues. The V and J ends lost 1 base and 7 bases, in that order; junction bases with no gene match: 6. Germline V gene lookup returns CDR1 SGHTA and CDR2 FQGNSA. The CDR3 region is CASSLVLAGGQPQHF. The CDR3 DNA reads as TGTGCCAGCAGCTTAGTTCTGGCAGGGGGCCAGCCCCAGCATTTT.

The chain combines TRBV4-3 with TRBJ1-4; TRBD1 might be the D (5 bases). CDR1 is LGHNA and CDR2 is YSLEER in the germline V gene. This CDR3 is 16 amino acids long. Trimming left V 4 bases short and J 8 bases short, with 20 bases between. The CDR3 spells CASSPEGRGPLEKLFF. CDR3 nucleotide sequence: TGCGCCAGCAGCCCCGAAGGGAGGGGACCCCTCGAAAAACTGTTTTTT.

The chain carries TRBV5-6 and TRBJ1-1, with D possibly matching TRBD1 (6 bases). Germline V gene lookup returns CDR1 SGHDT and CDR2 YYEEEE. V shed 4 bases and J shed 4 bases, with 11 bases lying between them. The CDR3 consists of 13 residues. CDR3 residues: CASSPMGATEAFF. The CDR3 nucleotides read TGTGCCAGCAGCCCCATGGGGGCCACTGAAGCTTTCTTT.

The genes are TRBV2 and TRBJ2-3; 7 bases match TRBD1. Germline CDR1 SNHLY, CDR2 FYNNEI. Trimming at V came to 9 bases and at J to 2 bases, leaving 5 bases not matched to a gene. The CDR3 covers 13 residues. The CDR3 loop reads CARTGRNTDTQYF. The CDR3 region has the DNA TGTGCCAGGACAGGGCGGAACACAGATACGCAGTATTTT.

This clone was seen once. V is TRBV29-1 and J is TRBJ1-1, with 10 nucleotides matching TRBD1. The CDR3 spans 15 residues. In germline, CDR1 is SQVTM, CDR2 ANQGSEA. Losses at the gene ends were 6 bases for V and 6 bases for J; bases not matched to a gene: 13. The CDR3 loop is CSVSPTGGASPEAFF. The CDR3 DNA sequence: TGCAGCGTAAGCCCGACAGGGGGCGCATCCCCTGAAGCTTTCTTT.

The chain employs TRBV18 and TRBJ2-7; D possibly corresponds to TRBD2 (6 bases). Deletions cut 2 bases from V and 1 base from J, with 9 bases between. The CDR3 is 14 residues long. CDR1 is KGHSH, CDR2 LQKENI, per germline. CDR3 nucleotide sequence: TGTGCCAGCTCACCAGGGGGAGGTTCCTACGAGCAGTACTTC. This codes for CASSPGGGSYEQYF.

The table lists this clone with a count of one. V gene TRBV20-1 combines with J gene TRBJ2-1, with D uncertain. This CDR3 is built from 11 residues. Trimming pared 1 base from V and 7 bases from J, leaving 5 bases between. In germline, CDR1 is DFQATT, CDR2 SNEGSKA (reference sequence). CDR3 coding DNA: TGCAGTGCTAGAGTGCTAAATGAGCAGTTCTTC. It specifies CSARVLNEQFF.

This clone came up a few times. CDR3 residues: CASGQWTGRELFF. The CDR3 DNA sequence: TGTGCTAGTGGACAATGGACAGGGAGGGAGCTGTTTTTT. The rearrangement joins TRBV12-5 to TRBJ2-2; TRBD1 matches at 8 bases. Germline V gene sequence: CDR1 LGHNT, CDR2 FRNRAP. The CDR3 has 13 residues. After removal of 6 bases from V and 9 bases from J, the junction contained 6 bases not matched to a gene.

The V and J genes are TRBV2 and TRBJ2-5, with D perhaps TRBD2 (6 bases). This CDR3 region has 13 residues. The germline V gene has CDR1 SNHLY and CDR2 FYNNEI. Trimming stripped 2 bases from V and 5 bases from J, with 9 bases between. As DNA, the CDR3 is TGTGCCAGCAGTGAAAACCGGGGGGAGACCCAGTACTTC. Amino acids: CASSENRGETQYF.

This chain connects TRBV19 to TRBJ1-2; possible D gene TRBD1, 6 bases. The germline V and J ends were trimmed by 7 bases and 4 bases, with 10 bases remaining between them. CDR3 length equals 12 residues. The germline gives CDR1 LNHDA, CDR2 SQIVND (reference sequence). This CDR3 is CASMTGPYGYTF. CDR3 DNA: TGTGCCAGTATGACAGGACCCTATGGCTACACCTTC. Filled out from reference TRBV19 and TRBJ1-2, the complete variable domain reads DGGITQSPKYLFRKEGQNVTLSCEQNLNHDAMYWYRQDPGQGLRLIYYSQIVNDFQKGDIAEGYSVSREKKESFPLTVTSAQKNPTAFYLCASMTGPYGYTFGSGTRLTVV.